The 18 T cell receptor beta chains presented below share a single source sample, sequenced in a study of CD8 T cells in Susac syndrome. The authors reverse transcribed roughly 0.5 to 1 ug RNA with random hexamers. Via MiXCR, TCRdb re-called the immunoSEQ multiplex PCR reads, giving one row per CDR3 protein. The repertoire holds 100,000 or so distinct CDR3 sequences, with roughly 92% as singletons. The specimen sequenced was CD8+ T cells from PBMCs. These receptors came from a human donor in good health.

The J gene is TRBJ2-5, the V gene TRBV12-3 or TRBV12-4, with 9 positions matching TRBD2. The V and J ends lost 8 bases and 2 bases, in that order; junction bases with no gene match: 6. The CDR3 sequence is 14 residues long. CDR3 residues: CASWASGTQETQYF. As DNA, the CDR3 is TGTGCCAGCTGGGCTAGCGGGACTCAAGAGACCCAGTACTTC.

The chain joins TRBV11-1 to TRBJ1-5, with 8 bases matching TRBD1. The V gene's germline CDR1 is SGHAT and CDR2 FQDESV (reference sequence). This CDR3 is built from 20 residues. V was clipped by 1 base and J by 2 bases; unmatched bases: 16. For the CDR3, the DNA is TGTGCCAGCAGCTTAGGGGTCGGGACAGGAAGGTCTGTTGGCAATCAGCCCCAGCATTTT. Protein: CASSLGVGTGRSVGNQPQHF. Together with reference TRBV11-1 and TRBJ1-5, the CDR3 gives the full variable domain: EAEVAQSPRYKITEKSQAVAFWCDPISGHATLYWYRQILGQGPELLVQFQDESVVDDSQLPKDRFSAERLKGVDSTLKIQPAELGDSAMYLCASSLGVGTGRSVGNQPQHFGDGTRLSIL.

This chain uses TRBV9 with TRBJ2-7; D is undetermined. Trimming cost V 0 bases and J 0 bases, with 13 bases left between them. Germline CDR1 reads SGDLS; CDR2 reads YYNGEE. The CDR3 runs 16 residues. In DNA form, the CDR3 reads TGTGCCAGCAGCGTAGGGGTTAGCTCTACCTCCTACGAGCAGTACTTC. Protein sequence: CASSVGVSSTSYEQYF.

In its sample, this clonotype was seen once. The V and J genes are TRBV20-1 and TRBJ1-5; D unclear. Germline CDR1 and CDR2: DFQATT and SNEGSKA (reference sequence). The CDR3 is made up of 21 amino acids. The ends were cut back, 1 base at V and 0 bases at J, with 28 bases in the middle. The CDR3 region has the DNA TGCAGTGCTAGAGGGCACAGAAGGTTCTCTGGCCACGAGTATAGCAATCAGCCCCAGCATTTT. Residues: CSARGHRRFSGHEYSNQPQHF.

This clonotype was recorded once. The chain joins TRBV6-2 or TRBV6-3 to TRBJ2-5, with D unresolved. Trimming left V 2 bases short and J 9 bases short, with 10 bases between. The CDR3 extends over 12 amino acids. Germline V gene sequence: CDR1 MNHEY, CDR2 SVGEGT. The CDR3 nucleotides read TGTGCCAGCAGTTACGCTTATGGGTCCCAGTACTTC. This sequence encodes CASSYAYGSQYF.

The V call is TRBV27, the J call TRBJ2-2; TRBD2 aligns across 7 bases. Per the germline V gene, CDR1 is MNHEY and CDR2 is SMNVEV (reference sequence). CDR3 length equals 14 residues. V shed 10 bases, J shed 4 bases, and the junction held 9 bases outside the gene matches. CDR3 loop: CATQAGPFTGELFF. The CDR3 nucleotides are TGTGCCACCCAAGCGGGACCATTCACCGGGGAGCTGTTTTTT.

The chain is built from TRBV19 and TRBJ2-2, with a possible D match to TRBD1 (5 bases). CDR3 length: 17 amino acids. Germline V CDR1 and CDR2: LNHDA, SQIVND (reference sequence). V was clipped by 3 bases and J by 0 bases, with 14 bases between them. CDR3 DNA sequence: TGTGCCAGTAGTATCCTATTGGGGCAGTCGAACACCGGGGAGCTGTTTTTT. Amino acids: CASSILLGQSNTGELFF. Complete variable domain (other parts from reference TRBV19 and TRBJ2-2): DGGITQSPKYLFRKEGQNVTLSCEQNLNHDAMYWYRQDPGQGLRLIYYSQIVNDFQKGDIAEGYSVSREKKESFPLTVTSAQKNPTAFYLCASSILLGQSNTGELFFGEGSRLTVL.

This chain uses TRBV19 with TRBJ2-5; D remains unclear. This CDR3 comprises 11 residues. With 5 bases removed from V and 5 bases from J, the gap between germline ends came to 6 bases. Germline lookup yields CDR1 LNHDA and CDR2 SQIVND (reference sequence). The CDR3 sequence: CASSSRETQYF. CDR3 sequence (DNA): TGTGCCAGTAGTTCGCGGGAGACCCAGTACTTC.

The chain joins TRBV5-6 to TRBJ2-2; 12 positions match TRBD1. CDR3 size: 15 residues. The V gene's germline CDR1 is SGHDT and CDR2 YYEEEE. Trimming at V came to 5 bases and at J to 9 bases, leaving 8 bases not matched to a gene. The CDR3 DNA reads as TGTGCCAGCAGTAGCGGGACAGGGGGCGTGAGGGAGCTGTTTTTT. It is translated as CASSSGTGGVRELFF.

V is TRBV5-1 and J is TRBJ2-3; 9 bases line up with TRBD1. The germline V gene encodes CDR1 SGHRS and CDR2 YFSETQ. Trimming took 4 bases from V and 5 from J; bases not matched to a gene: 8. The CDR3 runs 15 residues. CDR3 sequence (DNA): TGCGCCAGCAGCGCCTTACAGGGGGCCCAAGATACGCAGTATTTT. Encoded protein: CASSALQGAQDTQYF.

The CDR3 DNA follows: TGTGCCAGCAGCTTGGGAGGGAGCGCCCAAGAGACCCAGTACTTC. It encodes CASSLGGSAQETQYF. V and J are TRBV5-6 and TRBJ2-5, with D maybe TRBD2 (5 bases). This CDR3 spans 15 amino acids. V lost 0 bases to trimming and J lost 1 base, with 10 bases between them. Germline V CDR1 and CDR2: SGHDT, YYEEEE.

V is TRBV6-2 or TRBV6-3 and J is TRBJ1-2, with no clear D. V gave up 2 bases and J gave up 6 bases, with 4 bases separating them. Germline values: CDR1 MNHEY, CDR2 SVGEGT. The CDR3 is 11 residues long. CDR3 sequence: CASSYQDGYTF. In DNA, the CDR3 is TGTGCCAGCAGTTACCAGGATGGCTACACCTTC.

This chain connects TRBV5-1 to TRBJ1-6; TRBD1 agrees at 7 bases. This CDR3 is built from 14 residues. Germline V gene lookup returns CDR1 SGHRS and CDR2 YFSETQ. J was trimmed by 10 bases and V by 0 bases; bases with no gene match: 4. The DNA of the CDR3 is TGCGCCAGCAGCTTGGGGCAGGGGGTATCACCCCTCCACTTT. Translation gives CASSLGQGVSPLHF.

This chain connects TRBV30 to TRBJ1-1; a weak D match, TRBD1 (6 bases). Trimming shortened V by 8 bases and J by 4 bases, and 14 bases separated the two germline ends. This CDR3 is built from 12 residues. CDR1 and CDR2 (germline): GTSNPN, SVGIG (reference sequence). CDR3 sequence: CARTVLGTEAFF. In DNA, the CDR3 is TGTGCCCGGACAGTTTTAGGCACTGAAGCTTTCTTT.

This chain links TRBV12-3 or TRBV12-4 with TRBJ1-2; D is possibly TRBD1 (5 bases). V gave up 2 bases and J gave up 7 bases, with 11 bases separating them. The CDR3 is made up of 13 amino acids. The CDR3 DNA is TGTGCCAGCAGTTTACAAGTAAGGGGTGGCTACACCTTC. Amino acids: CASSLQVRGGYTF.

V gene TRBV9 combines with J gene TRBJ2-6; D not certain. Germline CDR1 is SGDLS and CDR2 is YYNGEE. V was trimmed by 3 bases and J by 4 bases, leaving 8 bases between them. The CDR3 runs to 14 residues. CDR3: CASSAHLGANVLTF. CDR3 sequence (DNA): TGTGCCAGCAGCGCCCACTTAGGGGCCAACGTCCTGACTTTC.

The genes are TRBV5-1 and TRBJ2-7, with D possibly TRBD2 on 5 matching bases. The CDR3 runs to 14 residues. Germline lookup yields CDR1 SGHRS and CDR2 YFSETQ. The ends were cut back, 3 bases at V and 6 bases at J, with 16 bases in the middle. In DNA, the CDR3 is TGCGCCAGCAGCTACACAGCGGACTCGGGCGAGCAGTACTTC. This gives the protein CASSYTADSGEQYF.

This chain uses TRBV7-2 with TRBJ1-1, with no clear D. Germline CDR1 and CDR2: SGHTA and FQGNSA. The ends were cut back, 0 bases at V and 0 bases at J, with 5 bases in the middle. The CDR3 extends over 14 amino acids. CDR3 sequence: CASSLAQMNTEAFF. The CDR3 DNA is TGTGCCAGCAGCTTAGCGCAGATGAACACTGAAGCTTTCTTT. Together with reference TRBV7-2 and TRBJ1-1, the CDR3 gives the full variable domain: GAGVSQSPSNKVTEKGKDVELRCDPISGHTALYWYRQSLGQGLEFLIYFQGNSAPDKSGLPSDRFSAERTGGSVSTLTIQRTQQEDSAVYLCASSLAQMNTEAFFGQGTRLTVV.